This T cell receptor (beta chain) was found in a study of blood T cell repertoires in COVID-19. Study details: Collection of acute and convalescent COVID-19 samples took place in the United States, Italy and Spain. In each case, the material was cDNA or gDNA derived from T cells, B-cell-depleted T cells, or PBMCs.

V was clipped by 5 bases and J by 4 bases; unmatched bases: 4. Germline V gives CDR1 SGHDT, CDR2 YYEEEE. The CDR3 is made up of 13 amino acids. As handled by the study authors: Amplification from reference gene primers served as the basis for estimated nucleated cell counts. The assay was immunoSEQ multiplex PCR, and TCRdb's table has in-frame clones only and misses some. The V and J calls and the clone size are those of that table, but D and trimming were determined from the DNA. The sample shows approximately 93,000 clones, roughly 89% of them seen only once. This TCR derives from a man in his fifties with active or convalescent COVID-19. The rearrangement links TRBV5-6 to TRBJ1-2, with 8 nucleotides matching TRBD1. The sample was peripheral blood. The CDR3 sequence: CASRSTGGYGYTF. In nucleotides, the CDR3 is TGTGCCAGCAGATCAACAGGGGGCTATGGCTACACCTTC.